The 30 T cell receptor beta chains below were found in one sample sequenced in a study of identifying expanded T cells in peripheral blood. Assay: immunoSEQ multiplex PCR; the TCRdb copy retains only in-frame clones and omits some. The profile shows over 100,000 clones, about 88% of them singletons. Sequencing input: blood. The origin of the receptors is a person aged 18-70 years in good health.

The chain has TRBV6-6 and TRBJ2-7; 7 bases fit TRBD2. The CDR3 contains 13 residues. The V and J ends lost 4 bases and 3 bases, in that order; junction bases with no gene match: 3. CDR1 and CDR2 from the germline V gene are MNHNY and SVGAGI (reference sequence). The CDR3 protein is CASSSAGSYEQYF. The CDR3, as DNA: TGTGCCAGCAGTTCAGCGGGGAGCTACGAGCAGTACTTC.

This chain connects TRBV9 to TRBJ2-7; D perhaps matches TRBD1 (7 bases). This CDR3 is 14 amino acids long. Germline V lookup: CDR1 SGDLS, CDR2 YYNGEE. V shed 4 bases and J shed 0 bases, with 11 bases lying between them. The CDR3 sequence is CASSRGDSSYEQYF. As DNA, the CDR3 is TGTGCCAGCAGCCGCGGGGACAGCTCCTACGAGCAGTACTTC.

This chain connects TRBV19 to TRBJ2-1, with TRBD1 matching over 8 bases. With V trimmed by 7 bases and J by 4 bases, 9 bases remained unmatched. There are 15 residues in the CDR3. In germline, CDR1 is LNHDA, CDR2 SQIVND (reference sequence). In nucleotides, the CDR3 is TGTGCCAGTAAACAGGGGGACATGCGATACAATGAGCAGTTCTTC. It encodes CASKQGDMRYNEQFF.

J is TRBJ1-2 and V is TRBV19, with a weak D call TRBD1 (6 bases). The CDR3 spans 15 residues. Germline V gene data show CDR1 as LNHDA and CDR2 as SQIVND (reference sequence). The V end lost 5 bases, the J end lost 5 bases, and 18 bases lay between the germline ends. This CDR3 reads CASSVLPGTSYGYTF. The DNA for the CDR3 is TGTGCCAGTAGTGTACTTCCCGGGACATCGTATGGCTACACCTTC. Based on the CDR3 plus reference TRBV19 and TRBJ1-2, the full variable domain is DGGITQSPKYLFRKEGQNVTLSCEQNLNHDAMYWYRQDPGQGLRLIYYSQIVNDFQKGDIAEGYSVSREKKESFPLTVTSAQKNPTAFYLCASSVLPGTSYGYTFGSGTRLTVV.

V is TRBV29-1 and J is TRBJ2-1; D gene unclear. V lost 8 bases and J lost 7, with 15 bases in between. There are 12 residues in the CDR3. Per germline, CDR1 SQVTM and CDR2 ANQGSEA. CDR3 amino acids: CSTALAPNEQFF. Here the CDR3 DNA reads TGCAGCACAGCTTTGGCCCCGAATGAGCAGTTCTTC.

The V call is TRBV19, the J call TRBJ1-5, with unresolved D. This CDR3 has 14 amino acids. The V and J ends lost 6 bases and 4 bases respectively, with 13 bases between them. Germline V lookup: CDR1 LNHDA, CDR2 SQIVND (reference sequence). CDR3 residues: CASRTSSKNQPQHF. The CDR3 DNA is TGTGCCAGTAGGACCTCAAGCAAGAATCAGCCCCAGCATTTT. Full variable domain (missing parts from reference TRBV19 and TRBJ1-5): DGGITQSPKYLFRKEGQNVTLSCEQNLNHDAMYWYRQDPGQGLRLIYYSQIVNDFQKGDIAEGYSVSREKKESFPLTVTSAQKNPTAFYLCASRTSSKNQPQHFGDGTRLSIL.

The V call is TRBV5-6, the J call TRBJ1-2; possibly TRBD1 for D (6 bases). The CDR3 is 14 residues long. V was shortened by 0 bases and J by 5 bases, with 11 bases between the two germline ends. The germline CDR1 and CDR2 sequences are SGHDT and YYEEEE. Written as DNA, the CDR3 is TGTGCCAGCAGCTTGGGGACAGATAGGTATGGCTACACCTTC. Translated, it gives CASSLGTDRYGYTF.

The chain combines TRBV9 with TRBJ2-1, with D possibly matching TRBD1 (6 bases). The CDR3 runs to 14 residues. V was cut by 0 bases and J by 8 bases, with 12 bases left in between. Germline CDR1 SGDLS, CDR2 YYNGEE. The CDR3 region is CASSVVRGSDEQFF. CDR3 bases: TGTGCCAGCAGCGTAGTTAGGGGGAGTGATGAGCAGTTCTTC.

CDR3: CASSLRQGANYGYTF. The CDR3 nucleotides read TGTGCCAGCAGCTTGAGACAGGGGGCTAACTATGGCTACACCTTC. The chain uses TRBV13 and TRBJ1-2; TRBD1 agrees at 9 bases. Germline V lookup: CDR1 PRHDT, CDR2 FYEKMQ (reference sequence). V was pared by 3 bases and J by 0 bases, with 2 bases of the junction left unmatched. CDR3 length: 15 residues.

This chain joins TRBV18 and TRBJ1-4, with a tentative D call TRBD1 (5 bases). Trimming took 2 bases from V and 4 from J, leaving 11 bases between them. The CDR3 length is 15 residues. From germline, CDR1 is KGHSH and CDR2 LQKENI. The CDR3 region is CASSPAAQGNEKLFF. Written as DNA, the CDR3 is TGTGCCAGCTCACCAGCTGCCCAGGGTAATGAAAAACTGTTTTTT.

The chain joins TRBV6-5 to TRBJ1-2; TRBD1 is a possible D gene (5 bases). V lost 2 bases to trimming and J lost 1 base, with 14 bases between them. The CDR3 is made up of 16 amino acids. CDR1 is MNHEY and CDR2 is SVGAGI in the germline V gene. As DNA, the CDR3 is TGTGCCAGCAGTTACATTGGGGGGGGATTTAACTATGGCTACACCTTC. As protein: CASSYIGGGFNYGYTF.

The chain has TRBV5-8 and TRBJ1-5, with D possibly being TRBD1 (5 bases). CDR3 length: 14 amino acids. The germline V gene has CDR1 SGHTS and CDR2 YDEGEE. The ends were cut back, 4 bases at V and 4 bases at J, with 12 bases in the middle. Here the CDR3 reads CASSRWGDNQPQHF. The CDR3 nucleotides read TGTGCCAGCAGCCGGTGGGGGGATAATCAGCCCCAGCATTTT.

V and J are TRBV27 and TRBJ2-1, with D perhaps TRBD2 (6 bases). The length of the CDR3 is 14 residues. The germline V and J ends were trimmed by 2 bases and 7 bases, with 12 bases remaining between them. The germline CDR1 and CDR2 sequences are MNHEY and SMNVEV (reference sequence). The CDR3 region has the DNA TGTGCCAGCAGTTTAGCGGGGAGTAGTAATGAGCAGTTCTTC. Protein product: CASSLAGSSNEQFF.

This chain uses TRBV7-2 with TRBJ2-3; D uncertain. V was pared by 8 bases and J by 2 bases, with 11 bases between. CDR1 and CDR2 (germline): SGHTA, FQGNSA. The CDR3 spans 13 residues. CDR3 in DNA: TGTGCCAGCGGGTGGGCCCCCACAGATACGCAGTATTTT. Protein: CASGWAPTDTQYF.

V is TRBV19 and J is TRBJ1-4, with D tentatively TRBD1 (6 bases). CDR1 LNHDA and CDR2 SQIVND come from the germline V gene (reference sequence). V was pared by 4 bases and J by 6 bases, with 9 bases between. The CDR3 spans 13 residues. Written as DNA, the CDR3 is TGTGCCAGTAGTACACAGGGTTATGAAAAACTGTTTTTT. The encoded protein is CASSTQGYEKLFF.

V is TRBV10-3 and J is TRBJ2-7, with 9 bases that match TRBD1. Trimming took 8 bases from V and 1 from J; bases not matched to a gene: 3. The CDR3 has 13 residues. Germline V lookup: CDR1 ENHRY, CDR2 SYGVKD. The CDR3 DNA is TGTGCCATCTCGACAGGGGGTTCCTACGAGCAGTACTTC. Residues: CAISTGGSYEQYF.

This clone was seen more than once but under ten times. The chain employs TRBV9 and TRBJ2-7; 8 nucleotides match TRBD2. Germline V gene sequence: CDR1 SGDLS, CDR2 YYNGEE. The V segment lost 0 bases and the J segment 3 bases; nucleotides outside the gene matches: 2. CDR3 length: 14 residues. In nucleotides, the CDR3 is TGTGCCAGCAGCGTAGGACGGGAGGGCTACGAGCAGTACTTC. Amino acids: CASSVGREGYEQYF.

The chain carries TRBV5-1 and TRBJ2-1; D may match TRBD1 or TRBD2 (5 bases each). This CDR3 has 15 amino acids. Germline-derived CDR1 and CDR2 are SGHRS and YFSETQ. Trimming removed 6 bases at V and 3 bases at J, with 16 bases between. CDR3 bases: TGCGCCAGCACCCTTTCCGGGACCAACTACAATGAGCAGTTCTTC. It specifies CASTLSGTNYNEQFF.

This chain connects TRBV2 to TRBJ2-7; D may be TRBD1 (6 bases). The germline V gene encodes CDR1 SNHLY and CDR2 FYNNEI. CDR3 length: 13 amino acids. Trimming removed 5 bases at V and 4 bases at J, with 12 bases between. CDR3: CASSFQQGYEQYF. In DNA, the CDR3 is TGTGCCAGCAGTTTCCAACAGGGTTACGAGCAGTACTTC.

This chain uses TRBV4-3 with TRBJ2-3, with 11 bases that match TRBD2. V lost 3 bases and J lost 5; bases outside the gene matches: 10. This CDR3 is built from 17 residues. CDR1 is LGHNA and CDR2 is YSLEER in the germline V gene. CDR3 residues: CASSHDTGTSGRDTQYF. CDR3 DNA sequence: TGCGCCAGCAGCCATGATACCGGGACTAGCGGAAGAGATACGCAGTATTTT.

The chain couples TRBV28 to TRBJ1-4; D unresolved. The germline gives CDR1 MDHEN, CDR2 SYDVKM. Trimming took 3 bases from V and 8 from J, leaving 10 bases between them. This CDR3 region has 13 residues. The CDR3 nucleotides are TGTGCCAGCAGTTTGACTTCAGAGGAAAAACTGTTTTTT. It specifies CASSLTSEEKLFF.

V is TRBV6-1 and J is TRBJ1-5, with D maybe TRBD1 (5 bases). Germline V gene sequence: CDR1 MNHNS, CDR2 SASEGT. V gave up 6 bases and J gave up 0 bases, with 12 bases separating them. The CDR3 has 15 residues. CDR3 DNA: TGTGCCAGCAGGGGGCCGGAGTATAGCAATCAGCCCCAGCATTTT. Translation: CASRGPEYSNQPQHF.

The CDR3 region has the DNA TGTGCCAGTAGTATTTCTGCCCTGGACCGGGAAACTTTCTTT. This translates into CASSISALDRETFF. V gene TRBV19 combines with J gene TRBJ1-1; no clear D gene. The CDR3 is 14 amino acids. CDR1 LNHDA and CDR2 SQIVND come from the germline V gene (reference sequence). V was clipped by 3 bases and J by 12 bases, with 20 bases between them.

This clone was found once. V usage is TRBV7-8 and J usage is TRBJ2-1; D gene unclear. Trimming removed 0 bases from V and 1 base from J, with 7 bases in between. Germline CDR1 and CDR2: SGHVS and FQNEAQ. The CDR3 consists of 15 residues. This CDR3 is CASSLAAESYNEQFF. In DNA form, the CDR3 reads TGTGCCAGCAGCTTAGCGGCGGAGTCCTACAATGAGCAGTTCTTC.

J is TRBJ2-7 and V is TRBV13; TRBD1 matches 8 bases. J gave up 7 bases and V 5 bases, and 7 bases lay outside the gene matches. The CDR3 is made up of 13 amino acids. Per the germline V gene, CDR1 is PRHDT and CDR2 is FYEKMQ (reference sequence). This CDR3 reads CASSARTGREQYF. The CDR3, as DNA: TGTGCCAGCAGCGCCCGGACAGGGCGGGAGCAGTACTTC.

The chain is built from TRBV9 and TRBJ2-7; D is unclear. This CDR3 comprises 14 residues. Germline CDR1 is SGDLS and CDR2 is YYNGEE. V lost 3 bases, J lost 2 bases, and 12 bases lay in between. CDR3 loop: CASSGGAQAYEQYF. CDR3 nucleotide sequence: TGTGCCAGCAGCGGAGGTGCGCAGGCCTACGAGCAGTACTTC.

This rearrangement joins TRBV7-6 to TRBJ2-1; no clear D. The V and J ends lost 1 base and 9 bases respectively, with 10 bases between them. CDR1 is SGHVS, CDR2 FNYEAQ, per germline. The CDR3 is 13 residues long. In nucleotides, the CDR3 is TGTGCCAGCAGCTTAGGTCAGACTGGTGAGCAGTTCTTC. Translating gives CASSLGQTGEQFF.

CDR3 in amino acids: CASSFPGLTEAFF. For the CDR3, the DNA is TGTGCCAGCAGCTTCCCGGGACTTACTGAAGCTTTCTTT. This sequence joins TRBV5-4 and TRBJ1-1; D is perhaps TRBD1 (5 bases). There are 13 residues in the CDR3. The germline V gene has CDR1 SGHNT and CDR2 YYREEE (reference sequence). V lost 2 bases and J 5 bases, leaving 10 bases between the germline ends.

This clone ranks as medium-sized. The same CDR3 can be traced to other DNA sequences in this sample. This chain connects TRBV6-1 to TRBJ1-2; TRBD1 is a possible D gene (5 bases). Trimming shortened V by 1 base and J by 5 bases, and 11 bases separated the two germline ends. This CDR3 has 14 amino acids. Germline V gene sequence: CDR1 MNHNS, CDR2 SASEGT. Here the CDR3 reads CASSEGSGQYGYTF. DNA for the CDR3: TGTGCCAGCAGTGAAGGCTCGGGGCAGTATGGCTACACCTTC.

In regard to this clone: Other nucleotide sequences in the sample specify the same CDR3. The J gene is TRBJ2-7, the V gene TRBV4-2; D remains unclear. Trimming removed 1 base from V and 4 bases from J, with 5 bases in between. The CDR3 sequence is 12 residues long. Germline V gene data show CDR1 as LGHNA and CDR2 as YNFKEQ. The CDR3 DNA sequence: TGTGCCAGCAGCCAAGGTCAATACGAGCAGTACTTC. The encoded protein is CASSQGQYEQYF.